This TCR beta chain was documented in a study of blood T cell repertoires in COVID-19. Study as a whole: Donors in the United States, Italy and Spain gave samples during acute or convalescent COVID-19.

There are 13 residues in the CDR3. With 7 bases removed from V and 0 bases from J, the gap between germline ends came to 11 bases. Germline assignment: CDR1 SGHDT and CDR2 YYEEEE. The protocol was immunoSEQ multiplex PCR, while the TCRdb copy is restricted to in-frame clones and leaves out a portion. Of a few hundred thousand clones listed, more than 85% were seen once; the top ten hold less than 20%. The chain combines TRBV5-6 with TRBJ2-7; the D gene is possibly TRBD1 (5 bases). This TCR was sampled from a woman between 25 and 40 years old who had recovered from COVID-19. Sequencing was carried out using PBMCs or T cells enriched from blood (not recorded which). CDR3 loop: CASARTGSYEQYF. CDR3 DNA: TGTGCCAGCGCCCGAACAGGCTCCTACGAGCAGTACTTC. Complete variable domain (other parts from reference TRBV5-6 and TRBJ2-7): DAGVTQSPTHLIKTRGQQVTLRCSPKSGHDTVSWYQQALGQGPQFIFQYYEEEERQRGNFPDRFSGHQFPNYSSELNVNALLLGDSALYLCASARTGSYEQYFGPGTRLTVT.